The rows below give T cell receptor beta chains drawn from one sample of a study of beta chain features in type 1 diabetes. Assay used: immunoSEQ multiplex PCR; TCRdb lists only in-frame clones, some missing. The table records 300,000 or so clones, roughly 8.8% of them present only once. Sequencing used central memory CD4+ T cells from blood. The receptors derive from a man aged 25-40 years with type 1 diabetes. Both conserved end residues are trimmed from each CDR3. Each record gives: clone size, V gene, J gene, CDR3 protein. Rows give clone size only sometimes, using once, few, many, or a class for an expanded clone.

>NA|TRBV7-9|TRBJ2-7
ASSSIRDYEQY
>NA|TRBV28|TRBJ2-5
ASSTPGRAGQETQY
>NA|TRBV7-8|TRBJ2-1
ASSLEFQGNEQF
>few|TRBV9|TRBJ2-3
ASSETSGRSGGSDTQY
>NA|TRBV5-4|TRBJ2-3
ASSTRSGATDTQY
>few|TRBV29-1|TRBJ1-2
STSVPPGT
>few|TRBV7-9|TRBJ2-3
ASSLGDRDPDTQY
>NA|TRBV7-2|TRBJ2-1
ASSQGQGEQF
>many|TRBV28|TRBJ2-3
ASTRGGSLVNTQY
>few|TRBV12-5|TRBJ2-5
ASGLDSGTQY
>NA|TRBV27|TRBJ1-2
ASSLVQGFGYT
>few|TRBV25-1|TRBJ2-4
ASGGSNKNIQY
>NA|TRBV6-6|TRBJ2-7
ASRTPGGNYEQY
>few|TRBV7-8|TRBJ1-1
ASSLAGGGSAEAF
>NA|TRBV5-1|TRBJ2-3
ASNDRQGAADTQY
>few|TRBV7-2|TRBJ2-5
ASSSQGRETQY
>few|TRBV5-1|TRBJ2-2
ASSLTSIYEAGELF
>NA|TRBV6-6|TRBJ2-5
ASSPGGGQETQY
>few|TRBV5-6|TRBJ1-3
ASSLDDSGNTIY
>few|TRBV9|TRBJ1-1
ASSVESRRPNTEAF
>many|TRBV7-9|TRBJ2-1
ASSLGGTLTPNEQF
>NA|TRBV21-1|TRBJ1-2
ASSKAHLDRRGGYT
>many|TRBV4-3|TRBJ2-5
ASSQGQGAETQY
>few|TRBV7-7|TRBJ2-3
ASSLLALPTDTQY